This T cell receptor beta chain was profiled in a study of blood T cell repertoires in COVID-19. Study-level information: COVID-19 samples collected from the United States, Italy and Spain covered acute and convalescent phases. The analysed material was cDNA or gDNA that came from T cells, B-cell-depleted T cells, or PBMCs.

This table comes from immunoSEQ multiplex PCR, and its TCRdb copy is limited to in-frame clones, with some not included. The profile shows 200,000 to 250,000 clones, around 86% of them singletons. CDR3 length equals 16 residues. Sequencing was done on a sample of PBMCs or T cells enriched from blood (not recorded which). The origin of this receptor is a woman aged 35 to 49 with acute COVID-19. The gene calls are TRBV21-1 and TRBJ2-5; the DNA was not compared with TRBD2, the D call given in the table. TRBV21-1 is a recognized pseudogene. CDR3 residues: CASSKKGPGRAETQYF. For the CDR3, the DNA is TGTGCCAGCAGCAAAAAGGGGCCCGGGAGGGCTGAGACCCAGTACTTC.